This T cell receptor (beta chain) was retrieved from a study of Ad26.COV2.S vaccination and SARS-CoV-2 variants (dated by TCRdb to about 2021). Concerning the study at large: Donors in the vaccine arm were drawn from COV1001, a phase I-IIa trial of Ad26.COV2.S in healthy adults that was multicentre, randomized, double-blind and placebo-controlled. Ad26.COV2.S was administered intramuscularly at a dose of 5x10^10 or 1x10^11 viral particles, either as one shot or as two shots given 56 days apart. A total of approximately 30 samples were included in the TCR-sequenced set, comprising around 19 Ad26.COV2.S vaccine recipients, 5 placebo recipients and 8 SARS-CoV-2 convalescent individuals. Participants in the trial were split at random into five groups of five each, receiving low-dose or high-dose Ad26.COV2.S once or twice, or else placebo on both occasions. Investigators remained blinded to trial group allocation during experiments and outcome assessment. TCRbeta repertoire sequencing served as the tool for gauging how specific and how broad the SARS-CoV-2-reactive T cell receptors were following Ad26.COV2.S vaccination. Results the study describes overall, beyond this receptor: Comparing responses between vaccine doses or regimens was not something the study was powered to do. Ad26.COV2.S recipients had higher spike-specific TCR breadth than placebo recipients (P = 0.0014). Vaccine and placebo recipients had similar non-spike TCR breadth, a finding consistent with the vaccine containing only spike. According to the authors, total T cell responses may have been underestimated by the TCR breadth and depth analyses. After vaccination, spike-specific CD8+ and CD4+ T cell responses were reported to show substantial breadth.

The immunoSEQ Assay was used to sequence TCRbeta CDR3 regions. After extraction, genomic DNA underwent amplification by bias-controlled multiplex PCR, followed by high-throughput sequencing. In the original analysis: Collapsing and filtering of sequences were performed to quantify the absolute abundance of each unique TCRbeta CDR3 region. T cell fraction was estimated by normalizing TCRbeta template counts to usable DNA, with usable DNA measured through amplification of reference genes found in all nucleated cells. Repertoire TCRs were annotated as SARS-CoV-2-specific when V gene, CDR3 amino acid sequence and J gene were exactly matched to a known reactive TCR set. MIRA supplied the reference SARS-CoV-2 TCR set, which was filtered for enrichment in COVID-19-positive ImmuneCODE repertoires so that public or cross-reactive TCRs were removed. Based on the MIRA antigens, annotated TCRs were further analysed at the level of specific ORF or position within ORF. Breadth was defined as annotated unique rearrangements over total unique productive rearrangements; depth was the summed frequency of those rearrangements. Two-sided Wilcoxon rank-sum tests were applied when comparing TCR breadth between groups. Here the immuneACCESS table is served through TCRdb, limited to in-frame sequences with V and J called. Missing clones are a known gap in these copies; in checked studies unresolved V genes cover under half, and the rest lacks a known reason. From that table come the V and J calls and clone size; the DNA was used to work out D and trimming. Across this sample there are just over 350,000 clones, with 80% to 90% seen only once. Roughly 3.1% of the sample is held by the ten biggest clonotypes.

The CDR3 covers 14 residues, taking in both the cysteine and the phenylalanine. The retained sequence is limited to the CDR3, 42 bases, with the frame set at the first base. V loses 3 bases of germline sequence and J loses 4 bases, and the interval between the two ends is 9 bases. Looking up the germline V gene yields CDR1 KGHSH and CDR2 LQKENI. This specimen's treatment or condition label, per the study, means: around 19 received Ad26.COV2.S at low or high dose, single or two shots; about 5 received placebo; per-sample allocation not given. For vaccine and placebo recipients, repertoires were sequenced using samples collected on day 63 after the first injection. Between 29 July and 7 August 2020, Cohort 1b enrolled 25 adults aged 18-55 years at one site in Boston, USA. Ad26.COV2.S was a replication-incompetent adenovirus type 26 vector that expressed a prefusion-stabilized SARS-CoV-2 spike protein derived from the original Wuhan strain.

This clone has only a few counts. What this receptor recognizes is not known. There are no base qualities to consult, and no much larger clone falls within one base. This specimen was peripheral blood, taken in a trial of Ad26.COV2.S vaccine versus placebo. The rearranged chain carries TRBV18 and TRBJ2-2; no D segment can be confidently identified. This receptor was identified in a person between 18 and 59 years old who received the Ad26.COV2.S COVID-19 vaccine or a placebo. The sequence in DNA is TGTGCCAGCTCACCCGAGATGGGCACCGGGGAGCTGTTTTTT. Translated, it reads CASSPEMGTGELFF.